This T cell receptor beta chain derives from a study of response to subunit inactivated influenza vaccine. In its sample, this clonotype was seen a few times. This CDR3 has 13 residues. Trimming cost V 5 bases and J 8 bases; bases outside gene matches: 5. In TCRdb, the RT-PCR reads were re-called with MiXCR into one record per CDR3 protein. The sample has about 780,000 distinct CDR3 sequences; under 20% are singletons. Sequencing used PBMCs from blood, obtained approximately 5 days after vaccination. This sequence originates from a man aged 50 or older who received an inactivated influenza vaccine. The V gene is TRBV12-3 or TRBV12-4, the J gene TRBJ1-4, with 7 bases aligning to TRBD1. The CDR3 loop is CASSPQTGEKLFF. In nucleotides, the CDR3 is TGTGCCAGCAGTCCGCAGACAGGGGAAAAACTGTTTTTT.